Sequencing of this T cell receptor (beta chain) was carried out in a study of T-cell reconstitution after alpha-beta-depleted transplantation in children (dated by TCRdb to the mid-2010s). Describing the broader study: The study quantitatively tracked T-cell immune reconstitution after TCRalphabeta/CD19-depleted allogeneic hematopoietic cell transplantation in children using TCR repertoire profiling.

Notes on this clonotype: Its recognized antigen is unknown. Base quality data are lacking; no much larger clone is found one base away.

At the junction V is shortened by 1 base and J by 2 bases, with 15 bases in between. The CDR3 holds 17 amino acids from the cysteine to the phenylalanine. Just the 51-base CDR3 DNA is kept, in frame starting at base 1. Based on the germline V gene, the CDR1 and CDR2 sequences are MGHRA and YSYEKL. Receptor amplification or capture employed PCR. The sequencer listed for this sample is Illumina HiSeq 2500. Molecular barcoding was employed in the preparation of TCR libraries, with unique molecular identifiers being used to normalize TCRbeta repertoire quantification. The raw public reads went through TCRdb reprocessing: fastp at Q25, MiXCR clone calling, in-frame beta chains kept. Every entry covers one CDR3 protein and lists the most common genes and DNA from its rows. The sample table shows just under 550,000 distinct CDR3 sequences, and 15% to 20% are seen once. The top ten clonotypes cover 2.5% to 4% of the sample.

This TCR derives from a human donor who donated a stem cell graft to a child with acute lymphoblastic leukemia. The chain uses TRBV4-1 and TRBJ2-1, with TRBD2 perhaps the D gene, on 5 matching bases. The input for sequencing was PBMCs from the stem cell graft donor, taken from the stem cell graft. The sequenced DNA: TGCGCCAGCAGCCAAGGTCGGAGGAGTTCCCCCTACAATGAGCAGTTCTTC. Translated, this is CASSQGRRSSPYNEQFF.